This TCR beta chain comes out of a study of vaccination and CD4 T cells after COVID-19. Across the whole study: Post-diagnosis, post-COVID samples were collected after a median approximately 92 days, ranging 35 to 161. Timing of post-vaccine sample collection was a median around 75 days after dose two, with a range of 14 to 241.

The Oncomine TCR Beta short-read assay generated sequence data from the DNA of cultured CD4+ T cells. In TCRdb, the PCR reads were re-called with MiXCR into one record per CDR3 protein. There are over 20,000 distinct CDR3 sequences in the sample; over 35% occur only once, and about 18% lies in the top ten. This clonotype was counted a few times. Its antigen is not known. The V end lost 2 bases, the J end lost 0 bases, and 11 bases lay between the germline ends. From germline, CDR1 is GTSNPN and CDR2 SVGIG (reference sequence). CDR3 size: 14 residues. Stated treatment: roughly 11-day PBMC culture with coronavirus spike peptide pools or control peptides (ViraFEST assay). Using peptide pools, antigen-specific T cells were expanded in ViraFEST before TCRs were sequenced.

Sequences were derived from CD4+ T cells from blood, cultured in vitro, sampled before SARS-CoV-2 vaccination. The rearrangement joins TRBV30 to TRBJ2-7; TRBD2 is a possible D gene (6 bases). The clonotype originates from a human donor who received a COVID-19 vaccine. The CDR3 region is CAWSTGGSSYEQYF. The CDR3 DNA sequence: TGTGCCTGGAGTACTGGAGGGAGCTCCTACGAGCAGTACTTC.